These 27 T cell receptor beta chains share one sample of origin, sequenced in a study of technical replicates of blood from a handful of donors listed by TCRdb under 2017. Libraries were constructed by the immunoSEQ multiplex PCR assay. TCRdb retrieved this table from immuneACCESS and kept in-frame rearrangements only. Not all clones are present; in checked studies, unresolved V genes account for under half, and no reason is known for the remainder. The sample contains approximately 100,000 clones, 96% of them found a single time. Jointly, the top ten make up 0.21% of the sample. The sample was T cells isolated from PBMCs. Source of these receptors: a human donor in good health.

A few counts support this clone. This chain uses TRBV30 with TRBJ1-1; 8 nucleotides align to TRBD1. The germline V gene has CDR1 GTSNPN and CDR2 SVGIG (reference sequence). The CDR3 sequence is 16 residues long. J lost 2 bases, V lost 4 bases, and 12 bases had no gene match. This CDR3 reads CAWIVPGQALNTEAFF. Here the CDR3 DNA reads TGTGCCTGGATCGTCCCGGGACAGGCGCTTAACACTGAAGCTTTCTTT.

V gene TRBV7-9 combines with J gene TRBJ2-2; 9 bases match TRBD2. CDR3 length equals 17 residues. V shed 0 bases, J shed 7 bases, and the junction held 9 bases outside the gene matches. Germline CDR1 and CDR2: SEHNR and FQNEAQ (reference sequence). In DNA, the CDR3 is TGTGCCAGCAGCTTAGCCCGACTAGCGGAAGACAGCGGGGAGCTGTTTTTT. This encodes CASSLARLAEDSGELFF.

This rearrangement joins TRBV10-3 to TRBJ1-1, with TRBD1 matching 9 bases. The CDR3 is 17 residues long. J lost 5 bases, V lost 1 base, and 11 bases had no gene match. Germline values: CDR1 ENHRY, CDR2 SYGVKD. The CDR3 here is CAISELGQGRGRTEAFF. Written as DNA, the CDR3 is TGTGCCATCAGTGAGTTAGGACAGGGGAGAGGGAGAACTGAAGCTTTCTTT.

CDR3 bases: TGCGCCAGCAGCCAAAGGACAGGCCACTACAATGAGCAGTTCTTC. It codes for CASSQRTGHYNEQFF. The chain joins TRBV4-1 to TRBJ2-1, with 7 bases lining up with TRBD1. The CDR3 consists of 15 residues. Unmatched junction bases numbered 4, after V lost 2 bases and J lost 3 bases. CDR1 is MGHRA and CDR2 is YSYEKL in the germline V gene.

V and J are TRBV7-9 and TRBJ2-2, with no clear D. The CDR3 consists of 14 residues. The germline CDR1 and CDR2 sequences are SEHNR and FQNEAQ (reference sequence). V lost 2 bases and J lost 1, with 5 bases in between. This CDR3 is CASSLSRNTGELFF. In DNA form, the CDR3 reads TGTGCCAGCAGCTTATCCAGGAACACCGGGGAGCTGTTTTTT.

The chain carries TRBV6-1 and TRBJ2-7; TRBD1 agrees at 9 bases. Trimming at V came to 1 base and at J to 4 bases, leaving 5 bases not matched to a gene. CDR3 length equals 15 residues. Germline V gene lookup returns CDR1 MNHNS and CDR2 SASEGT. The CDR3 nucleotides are TGTGCCAGCAGTGAAGGGGGGACAGGGCTTTACGAGCAGTACTTC. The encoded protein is CASSEGGTGLYEQYF.

The CDR3 DNA sequence: TGTGCCAGCAGCGTAGCCTCCGGGACTGCCTCCTACGAGCAGTACTTC. Its translation is CASSVASGTASYEQYF. The chain joins TRBV9 to TRBJ2-7, with D possibly TRBD2 on 6 matching bases. The CDR3 loop spans 16 amino acids. V was shortened by 0 bases and J by 0 bases, with 13 bases between the two germline ends. Germline loops: CDR1 SGDLS, CDR2 YYNGEE.

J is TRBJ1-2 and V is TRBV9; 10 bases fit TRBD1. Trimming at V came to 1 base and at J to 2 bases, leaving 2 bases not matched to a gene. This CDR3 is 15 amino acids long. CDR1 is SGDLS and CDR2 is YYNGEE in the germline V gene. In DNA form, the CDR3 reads TGTGCCAGCAGCGTAACGGGACAGGGGAACTATGGCTACACCTTC. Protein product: CASSVTGQGNYGYTF.

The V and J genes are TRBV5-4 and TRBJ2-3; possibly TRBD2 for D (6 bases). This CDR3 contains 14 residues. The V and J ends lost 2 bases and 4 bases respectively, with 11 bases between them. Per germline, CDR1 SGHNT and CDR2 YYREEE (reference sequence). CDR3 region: CASSLSAGPDTQYF. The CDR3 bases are TGTGCCAGCAGCTTATCGGCGGGACCAGATACGCAGTATTTT. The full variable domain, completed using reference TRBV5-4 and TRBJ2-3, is ETGVTQSPTHLIKTRGQQVTLRCSSQSGHNTVSWYQQALGQGPQFIFQYYREEENGRGNFPPRFSGLQFPNYSSELNVNALELDDSALYLCASSLSAGPDTQYFGPGTRLTVL.

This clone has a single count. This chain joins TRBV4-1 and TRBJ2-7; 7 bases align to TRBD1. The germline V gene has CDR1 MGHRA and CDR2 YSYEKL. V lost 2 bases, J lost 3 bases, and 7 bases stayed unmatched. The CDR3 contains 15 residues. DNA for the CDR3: TGCGCCAGCAGCCAACTGACAGGGCAGCTCTACGAGCAGTACTTC. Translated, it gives CASSQLTGQLYEQYF.

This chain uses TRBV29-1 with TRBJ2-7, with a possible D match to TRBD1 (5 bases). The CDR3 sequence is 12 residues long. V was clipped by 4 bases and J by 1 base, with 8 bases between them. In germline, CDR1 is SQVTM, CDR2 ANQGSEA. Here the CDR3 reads CSVATVSYEQYF. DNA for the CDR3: TGCAGCGTTGCGACAGTTTCCTACGAGCAGTACTTC.

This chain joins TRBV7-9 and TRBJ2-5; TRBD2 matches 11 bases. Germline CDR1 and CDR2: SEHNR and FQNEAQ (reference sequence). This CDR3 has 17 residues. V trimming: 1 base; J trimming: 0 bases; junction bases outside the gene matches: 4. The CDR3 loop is CASSLVMTSGDQETQYF. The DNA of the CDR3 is TGTGCCAGCAGCTTAGTTATGACTAGCGGGGACCAAGAGACCCAGTACTTC.

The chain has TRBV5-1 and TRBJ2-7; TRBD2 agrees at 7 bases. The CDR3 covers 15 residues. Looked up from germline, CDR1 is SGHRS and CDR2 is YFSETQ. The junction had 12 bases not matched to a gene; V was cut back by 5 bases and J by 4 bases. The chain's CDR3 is CASRTSSGSLYEQYF. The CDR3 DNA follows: TGCGCCAGCAGAACATCTAGCGGTAGTCTTTACGAGCAGTACTTC.

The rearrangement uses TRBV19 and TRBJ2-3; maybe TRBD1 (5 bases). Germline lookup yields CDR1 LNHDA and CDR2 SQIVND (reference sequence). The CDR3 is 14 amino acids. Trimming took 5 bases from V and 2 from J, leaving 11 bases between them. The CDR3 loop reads CASSSDSYTDTQYF. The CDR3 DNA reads TGTGCCAGTAGTTCCGACAGCTACACAGATACGCAGTATTTT.

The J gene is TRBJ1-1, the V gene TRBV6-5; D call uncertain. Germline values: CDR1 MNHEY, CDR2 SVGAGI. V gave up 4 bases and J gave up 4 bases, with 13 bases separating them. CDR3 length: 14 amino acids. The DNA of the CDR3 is TGTGCCAGCAGTTCCCGACCCTCAGGCACTGAAGCTTTCTTT. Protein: CASSSRPSGTEAFF.

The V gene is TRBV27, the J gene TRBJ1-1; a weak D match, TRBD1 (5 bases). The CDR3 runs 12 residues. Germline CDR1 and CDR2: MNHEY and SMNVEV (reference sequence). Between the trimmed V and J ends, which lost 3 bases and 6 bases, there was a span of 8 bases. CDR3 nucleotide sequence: TGTGCCAGCAGTTTCTGGGGGGCTGAAGCTTTCTTT. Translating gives CASSFWGAEAFF.

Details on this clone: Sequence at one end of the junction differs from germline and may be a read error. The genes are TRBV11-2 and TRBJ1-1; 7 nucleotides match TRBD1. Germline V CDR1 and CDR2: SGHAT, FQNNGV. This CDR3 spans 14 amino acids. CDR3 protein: CASSLGDSNTEAFF. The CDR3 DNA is TGTGCCAGCAGTTTAGGGGACAGTAACACTGAAGCTTTCTTT.

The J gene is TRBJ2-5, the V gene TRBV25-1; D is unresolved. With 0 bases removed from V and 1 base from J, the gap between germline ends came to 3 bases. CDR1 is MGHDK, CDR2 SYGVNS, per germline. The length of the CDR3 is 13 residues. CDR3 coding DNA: TGTGCCAGCAGTGAATATAGCCAAGAGACCCAGTACTTC. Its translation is CASSEYSQETQYF. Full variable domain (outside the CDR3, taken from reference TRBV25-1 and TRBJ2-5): EADIYQTPRYLVIGTGKKITLECSQTMGHDKMYWYQQDPGMELHLIHYSYGVNSTEKGDLSSESTVSRIRTEHFPLTLESARPSHTSQYLCASSEYSQETQYFGPGTRLLVL.

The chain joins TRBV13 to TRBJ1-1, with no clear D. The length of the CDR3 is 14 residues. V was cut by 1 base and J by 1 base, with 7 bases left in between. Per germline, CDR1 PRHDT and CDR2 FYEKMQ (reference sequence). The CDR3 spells CASSLARWNTEAFF. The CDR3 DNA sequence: TGTGCCAGCAGCTTAGCTCGGTGGAACACTGAAGCTTTCTTT.

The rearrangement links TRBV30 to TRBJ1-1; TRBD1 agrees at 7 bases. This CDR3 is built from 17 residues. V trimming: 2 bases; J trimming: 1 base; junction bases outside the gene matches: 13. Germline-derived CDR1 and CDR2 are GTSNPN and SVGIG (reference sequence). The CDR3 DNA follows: TGTGCCTGGAGTCACTATAGGGGGCGCGGATGGAACACTGAAGCTTTCTTT. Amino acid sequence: CAWSHYRGRGWNTEAFF.

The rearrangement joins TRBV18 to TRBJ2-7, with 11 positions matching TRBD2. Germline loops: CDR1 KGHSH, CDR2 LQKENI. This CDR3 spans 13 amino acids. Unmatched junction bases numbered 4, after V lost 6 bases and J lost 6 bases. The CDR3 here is CASSPGLAAEQYF. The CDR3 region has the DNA TGTGCCAGCTCGCCGGGACTAGCGGCCGAGCAGTACTTC.

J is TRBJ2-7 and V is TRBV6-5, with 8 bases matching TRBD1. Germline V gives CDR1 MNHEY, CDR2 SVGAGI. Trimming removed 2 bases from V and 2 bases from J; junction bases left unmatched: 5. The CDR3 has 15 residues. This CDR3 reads CASSYVRTGTYEQYF. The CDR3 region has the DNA TGTGCCAGCAGTTACGTTAGGACAGGGACCTACGAGCAGTACTTC.

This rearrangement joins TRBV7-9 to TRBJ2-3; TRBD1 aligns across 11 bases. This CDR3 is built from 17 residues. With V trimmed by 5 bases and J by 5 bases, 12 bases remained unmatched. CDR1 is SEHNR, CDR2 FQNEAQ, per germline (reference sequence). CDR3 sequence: CASSPPRDRGFQDTQYF. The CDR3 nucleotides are TGTGCCAGCAGCCCCCCCCGGGACAGGGGGTTCCAAGATACGCAGTATTTT.

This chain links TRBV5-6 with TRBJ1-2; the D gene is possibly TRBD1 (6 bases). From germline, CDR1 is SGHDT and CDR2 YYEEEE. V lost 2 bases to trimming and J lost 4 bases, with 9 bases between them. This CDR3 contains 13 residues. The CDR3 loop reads CASSFLDSYGYTF. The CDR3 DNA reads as TGTGCCAGCAGCTTTTTGGACAGCTATGGCTACACCTTC.

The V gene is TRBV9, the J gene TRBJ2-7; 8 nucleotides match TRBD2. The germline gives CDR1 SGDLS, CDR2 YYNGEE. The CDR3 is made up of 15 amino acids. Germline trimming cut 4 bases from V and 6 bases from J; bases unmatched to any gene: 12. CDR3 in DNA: TGTGCCAGCAGCCCCCGGGGTAGCGGGGAACGCGAGCAGTACTTC. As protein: CASSPRGSGEREQYF. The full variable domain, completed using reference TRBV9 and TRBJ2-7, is DSGVTQTPKHLITATGQRVTLRCSPRSGDLSVYWYQQSLDQGLQFLIQYYNGEERAKGNILERFSAQQFPDLHSELNLSSLELGDSALYFCASSPRGSGEREQYFGPGTRLTVT.

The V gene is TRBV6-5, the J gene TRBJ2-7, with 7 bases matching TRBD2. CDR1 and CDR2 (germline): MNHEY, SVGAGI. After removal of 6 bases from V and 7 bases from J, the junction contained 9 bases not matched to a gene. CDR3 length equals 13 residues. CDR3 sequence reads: CASSPWEGWEQYF. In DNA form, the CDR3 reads TGTGCCAGCAGCCCCTGGGAGGGTTGGGAGCAGTACTTC.

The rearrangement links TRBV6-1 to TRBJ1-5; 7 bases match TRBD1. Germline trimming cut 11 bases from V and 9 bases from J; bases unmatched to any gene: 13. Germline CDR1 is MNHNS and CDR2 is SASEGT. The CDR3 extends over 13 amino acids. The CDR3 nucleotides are TGTGCCCCGGTGGACAGGCCGTCTTGGCCCCAGCATTTT. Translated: CAPVDRPSWPQHF.